A selection of T cell receptor beta chains follows, all from one sample in a study of shared clonotypes between healthy human individuals. Repertoires were generated with immunoSEQ multiplex PCR, while TCRdb's copy carries only in-frame clones and drops some. The sample contains about 590,000 clones, 95% to 96% of which appear only once. The sample was naive CD8+ T cells sorted from blood. Receptor source: a woman between 25 and 40 years old in good health. Both conserved end residues are part of each CDR3. Fields, in order: J gene, clone size, D gene, V gene, CDR3 DNA, CDR3 protein. A D gene is named only where the DNA matches it firmly. For some rows the clone size is stated as once, few or many, or as a class when expanded; others skip it.

j_call: TRBJ2-1
clone_size: NA
d_call: NA
v_call: TRBV20-1
cdr3_nt: TGCAGTGCGATCGACAATGAGCAGTTCTTC
cdr3_aa: CSAIDNEQFF

j_call: TRBJ2-1
clone_size: NA
d_call: TRBD1
v_call: TRBV29-1
cdr3_nt: TGCAGCGTTGAAGATGGGACAGCCCACTACAATGAGCAGTTCTTC
cdr3_aa: CSVEDGTAHYNEQFF

j_call: TRBJ2-7
clone_size: NA
d_call: NA
v_call: TRBV6-1
cdr3_nt: TGTGCCAGCAGTCCCGGAGTGGCCTACGAGCAGTACTTC
cdr3_aa: CASSPGVAYEQYF

j_call: TRBJ2-7
clone_size: NA
d_call: TRBD2
v_call: TRBV7-9
cdr3_nt: TGTGCCAGCAGCTTACCGGGACTAGTCTCCCCTTATGCCTACGAGCAGTACTTC
cdr3_aa: CASSLPGLVSPYAYEQYF

j_call: TRBJ2-3
clone_size: NA
d_call: TRBD2
v_call: TRBV28
cdr3_nt: TGTGCCAGCAGTTTAAGGGGACTAGCGGGAAGGGCAGATACGCAGTATTTT
cdr3_aa: CASSLRGLAGRADTQYF

j_call: TRBJ1-1
clone_size: NA
d_call: TRBD1
v_call: TRBV13
cdr3_nt: TGTGCCAGCAGCTCAGCCGGGACAGGGTACACTGAAGCTTTCTTT
cdr3_aa: CASSSAGTGYTEAFF

j_call: TRBJ2-7
clone_size: NA
d_call: TRBD1
v_call: TRBV5-8
cdr3_nt: TGTGCCAGCAGGATGGGGGACAGGCTGTCCTACGAGCAGTACTTC
cdr3_aa: CASRMGDRLSYEQYF

j_call: TRBJ1-2
clone_size: NA
d_call: NA
v_call: TRBV28
cdr3_nt: TGTGCCAGCAGTTTGGGGGGTCCTGGCTACACCTTC
cdr3_aa: CASSLGGPGYTF

j_call: TRBJ2-3
clone_size: NA
d_call: NA
v_call: TRBV6-5
cdr3_nt: TGTGCCAGCAGTTACTCTCCCTCCACAGATACGCAGTATTTT
cdr3_aa: CASSYSPSTDTQYF

j_call: TRBJ2-7
clone_size: NA
d_call: TRBD1
v_call: TRBV28
cdr3_nt: TGTGCCAGCAGGCGAAGACAGGGGAGCTCCTACGAGCAGTACTTC
cdr3_aa: CASRRRQGSSYEQYF

j_call: TRBJ2-5
clone_size: NA
d_call: NA
v_call: TRBV27
cdr3_nt: TGTGCCAGCAGTTCCCCTACTTCGGAGACCCAGTACTTC
cdr3_aa: CASSSPTSETQYF

j_call: TRBJ1-5
clone_size: NA
d_call: TRBD1
v_call: TRBV27
cdr3_nt: TGTGCCAGCAGTATTGGACAGGGACGGAGTCAGCCCCAGCATTTT
cdr3_aa: CASSIGQGRSQPQHF

j_call: TRBJ1-5
clone_size: few
d_call: NA
v_call: TRBV19
cdr3_nt: TGTGCCAGTAGTTGGTCGTTGATGCAGCCCCAGCATTTT
cdr3_aa: CASSWSLMQPQHF

j_call: TRBJ1-1
clone_size: NA
d_call: NA
v_call: TRBV15
cdr3_nt: TGTGCCACCAGCAGAGGGAACACTGAAGCTTTCTTT
cdr3_aa: CATSRGNTEAFF

j_call: TRBJ1-1
clone_size: once
d_call: NA
v_call: TRBV27
cdr3_nt: TGTGCCAGCAGTTATACAGGGTCGGGGACTGAAGCTTTCTTT
cdr3_aa: CASSYTGSGTEAFF

j_call: TRBJ2-1
clone_size: NA
d_call: TRBD2
v_call: TRBV7-2
cdr3_nt: TGTGCCAGCAGACCAACTAGCGGGAGAGGTTTGGATGAGCAGTTCTTC
cdr3_aa: CASRPTSGRGLDEQFF

j_call: TRBJ2-2
clone_size: NA
d_call: NA
v_call: TRBV7-9
cdr3_nt: TGTGCCAGCAGCTTAGCTCAGAGCACCGGGGAGCTGTTTTTT
cdr3_aa: CASSLAQSTGELFF

j_call: TRBJ2-1
clone_size: NA
d_call: NA
v_call: TRBV7-9
cdr3_nt: TGTGCCAGCAGCTTATCCCTTACAGGCGATGAGCAGTTCTTC
cdr3_aa: CASSLSLTGDEQFF

j_call: TRBJ2-3
clone_size: NA
d_call: NA
v_call: TRBV14
cdr3_nt: TGTGCCAGCAGCCAAGATATTTGGGGCACAGATACGCAGTATTTT
cdr3_aa: CASSQDIWGTDTQYF

j_call: TRBJ1-6
clone_size: once
d_call: TRBD1
v_call: TRBV28
cdr3_nt: TGTGCCAGCAGTTTAGGGACAGGCAATTCACCCCTCCACTTT
cdr3_aa: CASSLGTGNSPLHF

j_call: TRBJ2-3
clone_size: NA
d_call: NA
v_call: TRBV29-1
cdr3_nt: TGCAGCGTTGTGTTGGCGGCAGATACGCAGTATTTT
cdr3_aa: CSVVLAADTQYF

j_call: TRBJ2-7
clone_size: NA
d_call: TRBD2
v_call: TRBV28
cdr3_nt: TGTGCCAGCAGTTTATTAATAGCGGGCGACGAGCAGTACTTC
cdr3_aa: CASSLLIAGDEQYF

j_call: TRBJ2-7
clone_size: NA
d_call: NA
v_call: TRBV27
cdr3_nt: TGTGCCAGCAGTCAAGGGGGAAACGAGCAGTACTTC
cdr3_aa: CASSQGGNEQYF

j_call: TRBJ2-5
clone_size: NA
d_call: TRBD1
v_call: TRBV25-1
cdr3_nt: TGTGCCAGCAGTGGTGTGGACAGGCTTATTGAGACCCAGTACTTC
cdr3_aa: CASSGVDRLIETQYF

j_call: TRBJ2-1
clone_size: NA
d_call: TRBD2
v_call: TRBV14
cdr3_nt: TGTGCCAGCAGCCTGCTAGCGGGAGTGTTCAATGAGCAGTTCTTC
cdr3_aa: CASSLLAGVFNEQFF

j_call: TRBJ2-5
clone_size: NA
d_call: NA
v_call: TRBV7-8
cdr3_nt: TGTGCCAGCAGCTCAGGGGGGCGTTTAGAGACCCAGTACTTC
cdr3_aa: CASSSGGRLETQYF

j_call: TRBJ2-5
clone_size: NA
d_call: NA
v_call: TRBV28
cdr3_nt: TGTGCCAGCACGACGGATGGTGGGACCCAGTACTTC
cdr3_aa: CASTTDGGTQYF

j_call: TRBJ2-3
clone_size: NA
d_call: NA
v_call: TRBV9
cdr3_nt: TGTGCCAGCAGCCCAACTAGCACAGATACGCAGTATTTT
cdr3_aa: CASSPTSTDTQYF

j_call: TRBJ1-1
clone_size: NA
d_call: NA
v_call: TRBV9
cdr3_nt: TGTGCCAGCAGCGTAGCTTCTTCGAACACTGAAGCTTTCTTT
cdr3_aa: CASSVASSNTEAFF

j_call: TRBJ2-7
clone_size: NA
d_call: NA
v_call: TRBV7-9
cdr3_nt: TGTGCCAGCAGCTCGTGGACTGAGTCCTACGAGCAGTACTTC
cdr3_aa: CASSSWTESYEQYF

j_call: TRBJ2-1
clone_size: NA
d_call: TRBD2
v_call: TRBV5-6
cdr3_nt: TGTGCCAGCAGCTTCCAGCGGGACTACAATGAGCAGTTCTTC
cdr3_aa: CASSFQRDYNEQFF

j_call: TRBJ1-2
clone_size: NA
d_call: NA
v_call: TRBV4-1
cdr3_nt: TGCGCCAGCAGCCAAGTTGCCAGGGGATATGGCTACACCTTC
cdr3_aa: CASSQVARGYGYTF

j_call: TRBJ2-2
clone_size: NA
d_call: NA
v_call: TRBV28
cdr3_nt: TGTGCCAGCAGTTTGCAGGGGCTTTACACCGGGGAGCTGTTTTTT
cdr3_aa: CASSLQGLYTGELFF

j_call: TRBJ2-2
clone_size: NA
d_call: TRBD1
v_call: TRBV5-1
cdr3_nt: TGCGCCAGCAGGTCGACCTCAGGGGGCAACGGGGAGCTGTTTTTT
cdr3_aa: CASRSTSGGNGELFF

j_call: TRBJ2-7
clone_size: NA
d_call: NA
v_call: TRBV7-6
cdr3_nt: TGTGCCAGCAGCTCAGCTTCCGGGATAACCTACGAGCAGTACTTC
cdr3_aa: CASSSASGITYEQYF

j_call: TRBJ2-1
clone_size: NA
d_call: NA
v_call: TRBV9
cdr3_nt: TGTGCCAGCAGGACCCCACGGGAGAGGACCTACAATGAGCAGTTCTTC
cdr3_aa: CASRTPRERTYNEQFF

j_call: TRBJ2-2
clone_size: NA
d_call: TRBD1
v_call: TRBV5-1
cdr3_nt: TGCGCCAGCAGCTTGACATTGTCGTGGGACAGGGGTAACACCGGGGAGCTGTTTTTT
cdr3_aa: CASSLTLSWDRGNTGELFF

j_call: TRBJ1-1
clone_size: NA
d_call: NA
v_call: TRBV28
cdr3_nt: TGTGCCGGCAGCCTCGGACAGTACACTGAAGCTTTCTTT
cdr3_aa: CAGSLGQYTEAFF